The sequence of this TCR beta chain was determined in a study of cytomegalovirus exposure and HLA in healthy donors. PCR involved 60 Vbeta and 13 Jbeta primers. TCRdb's copy holds only in-frame clones and misses some; the assay was immunoSEQ multiplex PCR. The data hold 200,000 to 250,000 clones, with approximately 68% observed a single time. The junction had 8 bases not matched to a gene; V was cut back by 6 bases and J by 4 bases. CDR3 length: 15 amino acids. Germline values: CDR1 LGHNT, CDR2 FRNRAP. The chain couples TRBV12-5 to TRBJ2-1; 8 nucleotides match TRBD1. The material sequenced was PBMCs. This sequence originates from a woman in her twenties or thirties in good health and CMV-seronegative. DNA of the CDR3: TGTGCTAGTGGAACGGGACAGGTGGGATACAATGAGCAGTTCTTC. Amino acid sequence: CASGTGQVGYNEQFF.